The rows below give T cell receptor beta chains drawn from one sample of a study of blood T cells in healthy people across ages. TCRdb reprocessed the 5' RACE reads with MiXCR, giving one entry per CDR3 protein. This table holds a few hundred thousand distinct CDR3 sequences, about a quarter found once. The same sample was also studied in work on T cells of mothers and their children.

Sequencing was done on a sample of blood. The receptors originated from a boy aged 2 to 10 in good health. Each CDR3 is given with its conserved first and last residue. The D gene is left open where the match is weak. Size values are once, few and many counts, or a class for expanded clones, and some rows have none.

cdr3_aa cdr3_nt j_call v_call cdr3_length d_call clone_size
CSVGVAGAYEQYF TGCAGCGTCGGGGTAGCGGGAGCCTACGAGCAGTACTTC TRBJ2-7 TRBV29-1 13 TRBD2 few
CASSLQRNPNEQYF TGTGCCAGCAGCTTACAGCGGAATCCTAACGAGCAGTACTTC TRBJ2-7 TRBV7-2 14 . few
CASSQGSLAGSYNEQFF TGCGCCAGCAGCCAAGGCTCCCTAGCGGGCTCCTACAATGAGCAGTTCTTC TRBJ2-1 TRBV4-3 17 TRBD2 few
CASSLYRGNAGELFF TGTGCCAGCAGTCTCTACAGGGGGAACGCCGGGGAGCTGTTTTTT TRBJ2-2 TRBV27 15 TRBD1 few
CASSLDRDETQYF TGTGCCAGCAGCTTAGACAGGGATGAGACCCAGTACTTC TRBJ2-5 TRBV7-9 13 . .
CSARDPGQGGTDTQYF TGCAGTGCTAGAGATCCCGGACAGGGAGGCACAGATACGCAGTATTTT TRBJ2-3 TRBV20-1 16 TRBD1 .
CASSPIAGGQETQYF TGTGCCAGCAGCCCAATAGCGGGGGGTCAAGAGACCCAGTACTTC TRBJ2-5 TRBV27 15 TRBD2 .
CATQMTDTQYF TGTGCCACCCAAATGACAGATACGCAGTATTTT TRBJ2-3 TRBV6-6 11 . .
CASSSWTGGSGANVLTF TGTGCCAGCAGCTCGTGGACAGGGGGCTCTGGGGCCAACGTCCTGACTTTC TRBJ2-6 TRBV9 17 TRBD1 .
CASSPSRLAGGETQYF TGTGCCAGCAGCCCGAGCCGTCTAGCGGGAGGAGAGACCCAGTACTTC TRBJ2-5 TRBV7-2 16 TRBD2 .
CASGVGSQETQYF TGCGCCAGCGGGGTGGGATCCCAAGAGACCCAGTACTTC TRBJ2-5 TRBV10-2 13 . .
CASSSDGYTEAFF TGCGCCAGCAGCTCCGACGGCTACACTGAAGCTTTCTTT TRBJ1-1 TRBV5-1 13 . few
CASSQDPGDYEQYF TGCGCCAGCAGCCAAGACCCAGGGGACTACGAGCAGTACTTC TRBJ2-7 TRBV4-1 14 . .
CASSYHLGESGNTIYF TGTGCCAGCAGTTACCACTTAGGGGAGTCTGGAAACACCATATATTTT TRBJ1-3 TRBV9 16 . .
CASSLTMNTEAFF TGCGCCAGCAGCTTGACTATGAACACTGAAGCTTTCTTT TRBJ1-1 TRBV5-1 13 . .
CASSSSTGRRGETQYF TGTGCCAGCAGCTCCTCTACCGGGAGGCGGGGAGAGACCCAGTACTTC TRBJ2-5 TRBV6-2/TRBV6-3 16 TRBD2 .
CASSQILFYEQYF TGTGCCAGCAGCCAAATTCTGTTCTACGAGCAGTACTTC TRBJ2-7 TRBV3-1 13 . .
CASSLWDGADTQYF TGTGCCAGCAGTTTATGGGACGGGGCAGATACGCAGTATTTT TRBJ2-3 TRBV28 14 . few
CASSVTPVVVYNEQFF TGTGCCAGCAGCGTGACCCCCGTCGTGGTTTACAATGAGCAGTTCTTC TRBJ2-1 TRBV9 16 . .
CSVAGQYQETQYF TGCAGCGTCGCAGGACAGTATCAAGAGACCCAGTACTTC TRBJ2-5 TRBV29-1 13 . few
CSAFLAIRGTQYF TGCAGTGCTTTTCTAGCGATTCGAGGGACCCAGTACTTC TRBJ2-5 TRBV20-1 13 . .
CASSRNPGSRYF TGTGCCAGCAGCCGTAACCCGGGCTCCAGGTACTTC TRBJ2-7 TRBV6-5 12 . few
CASSSTRGSGYTF TGTGCCAGCAGTTCAACAAGAGGCTCTGGCTACACCTTC TRBJ1-2 TRBV12-3/TRBV12-4 13 . .
CASSSTGRRGSYEQYF TGTGCCAGCAGCTCGACGGGACGGAGAGGTTCCTACGAGCAGTACTTC TRBJ2-7 TRBV7-9 16 . few
CASISSPTGDYGYTF TGCGCCAGCATTTCTTCCCCCACAGGGGACTATGGCTACACCTTC TRBJ1-2 TRBV5-1 15 TRBD1 .
CSVDREDYGYTF TGCAGCGTCGACAGGGAGGACTATGGCTACACCTTC TRBJ1-2 TRBV29-1 12 TRBD1 few
CASSLVGLANNEQFF TGTGCCAGCAGCTTGGTAGGACTAGCGAACAATGAGCAGTTCTTC TRBJ2-1 TRBV5-5 15 TRBD2 many
CASRWTSGVYEQYF TGTGCCAGCAGATGGACTAGCGGGGTCTACGAGCAGTACTTC TRBJ2-7 TRBV27 14 TRBD2 .
CASSLGTSGPRTDTQYF TGTGCCAGCAGCTTGGGGACTAGCGGGCCACGCACAGATACGCAGTATTTT TRBJ2-3 TRBV7-9 17 TRBD2 few
CASSLRRLAGGVNEQFF TGTGCCAGCAGCCTTAGACGACTAGCGGGGGGGGTCAATGAGCAGTTCTTC TRBJ2-1 TRBV11-2 17 TRBD2 .
CASRPGTNPEAFF TGTGCCAGCAGGCCCGGGACAAATCCTGAAGCTTTCTTT TRBJ1-1 TRBV12-3/TRBV12-4 13 . few
CASSLSRQGARNEQFF TGTGCCAGCAGTTTATCCCGACAGGGGGCTAGGAATGAGCAGTTCTTC TRBJ2-1 TRBV27 16 TRBD1 .
CSDPPLSRETQYF TGCAGCGATCCACCTCTCTCCCGGGAGACCCAGTACTTC TRBJ2-5 TRBV29-1 13 . few
CSKPWGWYSRGVNEQFF TGCAGCAAACCCTGGGGGTGGTATTCACGGGGGGTCAATGAGCAGTTCTTC TRBJ2-1 TRBV29-1 17 TRBD2 .
CAWMRTSGSLDNEQFF TGTGCCTGGATGCGTACTAGCGGGAGCTTGGACAATGAGCAGTTCTTC TRBJ2-1 TRBV30 16 TRBD2 .